A selection of T cell receptor beta chains follows, all from one sample in a study of blood T cell repertoires in COVID-19. Using immunoSEQ multiplex PCR, the repertoire was profiled, and TCRdb retains in-frame clones only, with some absent. The data show over 250,000 clones, approximately 86% seen once. The sample comprised PBMCs or T cells enriched from blood (not recorded which). The receptors derive from a woman in her thirties who had recovered from COVID-19. CDR3s include the opening cysteine and the closing phenylalanine or tryptophan. D genes are given only for firm matches. Some rows have no size entry. The others give once, few or many, or a class for an expanded clone.

j_gene: TRBJ2-3; v_gene: TRBV6-5; abundance: .; d_gene: .; CDR3aa: CASSKRGGYTDTQYF; CDR3nt: TGTGCCAGCAGTAAAAGGGGCGGCTACACAGATACGCAGTATTTT
j_gene: TRBJ2-1; v_gene: TRBV7-9; abundance: .; d_gene: TRBD2; CDR3aa: CASSPPTSGIGGQFF; CDR3nt: TGTGCCAGCAGCCCGCCGACTAGCGGGATTGGAGGGCAGTTCTTC
j_gene: TRBJ2-5; v_gene: TRBV30; abundance: .; d_gene: .; CDR3aa: CAWRWGEETQYF; CDR3nt: TGTGCCTGGAGATGGGGGGAGGAGACCCAGTACTTC
j_gene: TRBJ2-1; v_gene: TRBV19; abundance: .; d_gene: TRBD2; CDR3aa: CASGFGLAGRHYNEQFF; CDR3nt: TGTGCCAGCGGCTTCGGACTAGCGGGTCGACATTACAATGAGCAGTTCTTC
j_gene: TRBJ1-2; v_gene: TRBV11-2; abundance: .; d_gene: TRBD1; CDR3aa: CASSLGPRRQGGNYGYTF; CDR3nt: TGTGCCAGCAGCTTAGGCCCCCGCCGACAGGGCGGAAACTATGGCTACACCTTC
j_gene: TRBJ1-5; v_gene: TRBV7-9; abundance: .; d_gene: TRBD1; CDR3aa: CASSLATSWGGDRDQPQHF; CDR3nt: TGTGCCAGCAGCTTAGCGACCTCCTGGGGGGGGGACAGGGATCAGCCCCAGCATTTT
j_gene: TRBJ1-4; v_gene: TRBV28; abundance: .; d_gene: .; CDR3aa: CASSSQQGKAF; CDR3nt: TGTGCCAGCAGTTCCCAACAGGGTAAAGCGTTT
j_gene: TRBJ1-1; v_gene: TRBV5-1; abundance: .; d_gene: .; CDR3aa: CASSLVQGLNTEAFF; CDR3nt: TGCGCCAGCAGCTTGGTCCAGGGGTTGAACACTGAAGCTTTCTTT
j_gene: TRBJ2-7; v_gene: TRBV6-6; abundance: .; d_gene: .; CDR3aa: CASSYLTTASTYEQYF; CDR3nt: TGTGCCAGCAGTTACCTGACAACAGCTAGCACCTACGAGCAGTACTTC
j_gene: TRBJ1-1; v_gene: TRBV6-4; abundance: .; d_gene: TRBD1; CDR3aa: CASSVNRGSTEAFF; CDR3nt: TGTGCCAGCAGCGTTAACAGGGGATCCACTGAAGCTTTCTTT
j_gene: TRBJ1-1; v_gene: TRBV4-3; abundance: few; d_gene: .; CDR3aa: CASQFGANTEAFF; CDR3nt: TGCGCCAGCCAGTTTGGAGCGAACACTGAAGCTTTCTTT
j_gene: TRBJ1-4; v_gene: TRBV7-9; abundance: .; d_gene: .; CDR3aa: CASSPLAGSREKLFF; CDR3nt: TGTGCCAGCAGCCCCCTAGCGGGGTCGAGGGAAAAACTGTTTTTT
j_gene: TRBJ2-1; v_gene: TRBV5-4; abundance: .; d_gene: TRBD1; CDR3aa: CASSSGQGSYNEQFF; CDR3nt: TGTGCCAGCAGTTCCGGACAGGGCTCCTACAATGAGCAGTTCTTC
j_gene: TRBJ1-2; v_gene: TRBV27; abundance: .; d_gene: TRBD1; CDR3aa: CASSFVRRAGGAYYGYTF; CDR3nt: TGTGCCAGCAGTTTTGTAAGGCGGGCAGGGGGCGCTTACTATGGCTACACCTTC
j_gene: TRBJ2-3; v_gene: TRBV30; abundance: .; d_gene: .; CDR3aa: CAWSRGDTQYF; CDR3nt: TGTGCCTGGAGTCGGGGAGATACGCAGTATTTT
j_gene: TRBJ1-5; v_gene: TRBV2; abundance: .; d_gene: TRBD1; CDR3aa: CASSPLPGQGINNQPQHF; CDR3nt: TGTGCCAGCAGTCCCCTCCCGGGACAGGGGATTAACAATCAGCCCCAGCATTTT
j_gene: TRBJ2-1; v_gene: TRBV12-3/TRBV12-4; abundance: .; d_gene: TRBD1; CDR3aa: CASSLQGGYEQFF; CDR3nt: TGTGCCAGCAGTCTACAGGGGGGCTATGAGCAGTTCTTC
j_gene: TRBJ2-7; v_gene: TRBV4-3; abundance: .; d_gene: .; CDR3aa: CASSQDWSRPQQYF; CDR3nt: TGCGCCAGCAGCCAAGATTGGAGCCGTCCCCAGCAGTACTTC
j_gene: TRBJ1-6; v_gene: TRBV19; abundance: .; d_gene: .; CDR3aa: CASSPTDSNSPLHF; CDR3nt: TGTGCCAGTAGCCCTACAGATTCCAATTCACCCCTCCACTTT
j_gene: TRBJ2-3; v_gene: TRBV5-4; abundance: .; d_gene: TRBD2; CDR3aa: CASSYLAGRTDTQYF; CDR3nt: TGTGCCAGCAGCTATCTAGCGGGGCGCACAGATACGCAGTATTTT
j_gene: TRBJ2-7; v_gene: TRBV28; abundance: .; d_gene: .; CDR3aa: CASSLLRGREQYF; CDR3nt: TGTGCCAGCAGTCTCCTAAGGGGTCGCGAGCAGTACTTC
j_gene: TRBJ1-2; v_gene: TRBV30; abundance: .; d_gene: .; CDR3aa: CAWSSFTPYGYTF; CDR3nt: TGTGCCTGGAGCTCTTTCACACCCTATGGCTACACCTTC
j_gene: TRBJ1-2; v_gene: TRBV9; abundance: .; d_gene: .; CDR3aa: CASSATGTHYGYTF; CDR3nt: TGTGCCAGCAGCGCGACAGGAACCCACTATGGCTACACCTTC
j_gene: TRBJ1-1; v_gene: TRBV27; abundance: .; d_gene: .; CDR3aa: CASSPLGQLNTEAFF; CDR3nt: TGTGCCAGCAGTCCCCTGGGACAATTGAACACTGAAGCTTTCTTT
j_gene: TRBJ1-1; v_gene: TRBV27; abundance: .; d_gene: .; CDR3aa: CASSHNRVTEAFF; CDR3nt: TGTGCCAGCAGTCACAACAGGGTCACTGAAGCTTTCTTT
j_gene: TRBJ2-5; v_gene: TRBV5-1; abundance: .; d_gene: TRBD1; CDR3aa: CASSLRGLETQYF; CDR3nt: TGCGCCAGCAGCTTGAGGGGGCTAGAGACCCAGTACTTC
j_gene: TRBJ1-1; v_gene: TRBV29-1; abundance: .; d_gene: .; CDR3aa: CSVESPWRFQAEAFF; CDR3nt: TGCAGCGTTGAATCTCCTTGGAGGTTTCAAGCTGAAGCTTTCTTT
j_gene: TRBJ2-5; v_gene: TRBV7-2; abundance: once; d_gene: .; CDR3aa: CASSSMGGLKTQYF; CDR3nt: TGTGCCAGCAGCTCTATGGGGGGGCTGAAGACCCAGTACTTC
j_gene: TRBJ2-1; v_gene: TRBV24-1; abundance: .; d_gene: .; CDR3aa: CATSDPDTPQQFF; CDR3nt: TGTGCCACCAGTGACCCGGACACCCCCCAGCAGTTCTTC
j_gene: TRBJ1-3; v_gene: TRBV29-1; abundance: .; d_gene: .; CDR3aa: CSVDGPGQGNTIYF; CDR3nt: TGCAGCGTTGACGGTCCCGGACAGGGAAACACCATATATTTT
j_gene: TRBJ2-3; v_gene: TRBV27; abundance: .; d_gene: .; CDR3aa: CASSPLASESDTQYF; CDR3nt: TGTGCCAGCAGTCCCCTAGCGTCGGAATCGGATACGCAGTATTTT
j_gene: TRBJ2-1; v_gene: TRBV7-7; abundance: once; d_gene: TRBD2; CDR3aa: CASSWGLAEHNEQFF; CDR3nt: TGTGCTAGCAGCTGGGGACTAGCGGAGCACAATGAGCAGTTCTTC
j_gene: TRBJ1-4; v_gene: TRBV9; abundance: once; d_gene: TRBD1; CDR3aa: CASSPRDRAAEKLFF; CDR3nt: TGTGCCAGCAGCCCTAGGGACAGGGCGGCTGAAAAACTGTTTTTT
j_gene: TRBJ2-1; v_gene: TRBV6-1; abundance: .; d_gene: TRBD2; CDR3aa: CASSGDPSGSGNEQFF; CDR3nt: TGTGCCAGCAGTGGGGACCCTAGCGGGAGTGGAAATGAGCAGTTCTTC
j_gene: TRBJ2-4; v_gene: TRBV6-5; abundance: .; d_gene: TRBD1; CDR3aa: CASHRGNSNIQYF; CDR3nt: TGTGCCAGCCACAGGGGGAATTCAAACATTCAGTACTTC
j_gene: TRBJ2-5; v_gene: TRBV9; abundance: once; d_gene: .; CDR3aa: CASSVGGGKVQETQYF; CDR3nt: TGTGCCAGCAGCGTAGGTGGAGGGAAGGTCCAAGAGACCCAGTACTTC
j_gene: TRBJ1-1; v_gene: TRBV30; abundance: .; d_gene: .; CDR3aa: CAWSVRDTEAFF; CDR3nt: TGTGCCTGGAGTGTACGGGACACTGAAGCTTTCTTT
j_gene: TRBJ2-3; v_gene: TRBV27; abundance: .; d_gene: TRBD1; CDR3aa: CASSSGGGSTDTQYF; CDR3nt: TGTGCCAGCAGTTCAGGGGGCGGGAGCACAGATACGCAGTATTTT
j_gene: TRBJ2-4; v_gene: TRBV7-2; abundance: .; d_gene: TRBD2; CDR3aa: CASSLALAGVQNIQYF; CDR3nt: TGTGCCAGCAGCTTAGCGTTAGCGGGAGTTCAAAACATTCAGTACTTC
j_gene: TRBJ2-3; v_gene: TRBV29-1; abundance: .; d_gene: .; CDR3aa: CSVRGSTDTQYF; CDR3nt: TGCAGCGTTAGGGGGAGCACAGATACGCAGTATTTT
j_gene: TRBJ1-1; v_gene: TRBV6-5; abundance: .; d_gene: TRBD1; CDR3aa: CASRTGRMNTEAFF; CDR3nt: TGTGCCAGCAGGACAGGGCGTATGAACACTGAAGCTTTCTTT
j_gene: TRBJ2-3; v_gene: TRBV27; abundance: .; d_gene: TRBD2; CDR3aa: CASAGGHDTQYF; CDR3nt: TGTGCCTCAGCGGGGGGGCACGATACGCAGTATTTT
j_gene: TRBJ2-7; v_gene: TRBV18; abundance: .; d_gene: .; CDR3aa: CASSPPFQGTPYEQYF; CDR3nt: TGTGCCAGCTCACCACCCTTCCAGGGGACCCCCTACGAGCAGTACTTC
j_gene: TRBJ2-3; v_gene: TRBV27; abundance: .; d_gene: .; CDR3aa: CASSLFMGGSPLDTQYF; CDR3nt: TGTGCCAGCAGTTTATTTATGGGCGGGTCCCCCCTGGATACGCAGTATTTT
j_gene: TRBJ2-1; v_gene: TRBV27; abundance: .; d_gene: .; CDR3aa: CASSDQGGRAYNEQFF; CDR3nt: TGTGCCAGCTCCGACCAGGGGGGCCGTGCCTACAATGAGCAGTTCTTC
j_gene: TRBJ1-2; v_gene: TRBV15; abundance: .; d_gene: .; CDR3aa: CATRQEFRGSYTF; CDR3nt: TGTGCCACCAGACAGGAGTTTCGGGGGAGCTACACCTTC
j_gene: TRBJ2-7; v_gene: TRBV5-1; abundance: .; d_gene: .; CDR3aa: CASSLAQGRGEQYF; CDR3nt: TGCGCCAGCAGCTTGGCCCAGGGGAGAGGGGAGCAGTACTTC
j_gene: TRBJ1-1; v_gene: TRBV3-1/TRBV3-2; abundance: .; d_gene: .; CDR3aa: CASRLDAFTEAFF; CDR3nt: TGTGCCAGCAGGCTAGACGCATTCACTGAAGCTTTCTTT
j_gene: TRBJ1-2; v_gene: TRBV19; abundance: .; d_gene: TRBD1; CDR3aa: CASSPARDRGIGYTF; CDR3nt: TGTGCCAGTAGTCCCGCCCGGGACAGGGGGATTGGCTACACCTTC
j_gene: TRBJ2-3; v_gene: TRBV5-1; abundance: .; d_gene: TRBD2; CDR3aa: CASSPRPAGRAPDTQYF; CDR3nt: TGCGCCAGCAGCCCACGGCCAGCGGGGAGGGCCCCAGATACGCAGTATTTT
j_gene: TRBJ2-5; v_gene: TRBV15; abundance: few; d_gene: TRBD2; CDR3aa: CATSRAGTKETQYF; CDR3nt: TGTGCCACCAGCAGAGCGGGGACTAAAGAGACCCAGTACTTC
j_gene: TRBJ1-2; v_gene: TRBV11-2; abundance: .; d_gene: TRBD1; CDR3aa: CASSTRDRAAYTF; CDR3nt: TGTGCCAGCAGCACCCGAGACAGGGCCGCCTACACCTTC
j_gene: TRBJ2-7; v_gene: TRBV15; abundance: .; d_gene: TRBD1; CDR3aa: CATSRGTGSKGEQYF; CDR3nt: TGTGCCACCAGCAGGGGGACAGGGTCTAAAGGCGAGCAGTACTTC
j_gene: TRBJ2-1; v_gene: TRBV24-1; abundance: .; d_gene: .; CDR3aa: CATSPRGLSNNEQFF; CDR3nt: TGTGCCACCAGCCCCAGGGGACTATCGAACAATGAGCAGTTCTTC